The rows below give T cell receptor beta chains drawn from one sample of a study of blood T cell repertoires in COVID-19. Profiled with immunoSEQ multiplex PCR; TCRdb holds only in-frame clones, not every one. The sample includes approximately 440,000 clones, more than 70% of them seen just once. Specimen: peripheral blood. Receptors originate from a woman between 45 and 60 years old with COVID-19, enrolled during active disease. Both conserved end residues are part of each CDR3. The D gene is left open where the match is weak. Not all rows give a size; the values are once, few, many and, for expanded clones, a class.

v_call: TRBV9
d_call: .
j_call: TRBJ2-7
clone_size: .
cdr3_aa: CASSVESAWADEQYF
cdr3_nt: TGTGCCAGCAGCGTAGAATCCGCTTGGGCCGACGAGCAGTACTTC

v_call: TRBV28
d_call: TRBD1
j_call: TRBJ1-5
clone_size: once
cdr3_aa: CASERTGGRQPQHF
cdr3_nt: TGTGCCAGCGAACGGACAGGGGGCCGTCAGCCCCAGCATTTT

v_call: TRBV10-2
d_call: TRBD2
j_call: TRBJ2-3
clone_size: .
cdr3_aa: CASSPLAAVTDTQYF
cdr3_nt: TGCGCCAGCAGTCCTCTAGCGGCGGTCACAGATACGCAGTATTTT

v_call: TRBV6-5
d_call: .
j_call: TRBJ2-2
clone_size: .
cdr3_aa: CASSPQGNGELFF
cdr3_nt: TGTGCCAGCAGTCCCCAGGGGAACGGGGAGCTGTTTTTT

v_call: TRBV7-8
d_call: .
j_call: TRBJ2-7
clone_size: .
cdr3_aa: CASSRAGPYEQYF
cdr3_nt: TGTGCCAGCAGCAGGGCGGGCCCCTACGAGCAGTACTTC

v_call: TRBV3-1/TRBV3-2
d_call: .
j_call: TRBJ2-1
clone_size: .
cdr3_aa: CASSQFGGEYNEQFF
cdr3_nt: TGTGCCAGCAGCCAATTCGGCGGGGAGTACAATGAGCAGTTCTTC

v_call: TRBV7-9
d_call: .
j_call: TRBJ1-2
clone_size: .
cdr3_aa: CASSLTGKGYTF
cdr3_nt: TGTGCCAGCAGCTTAACGGGGAAGGGCTACACCTTC

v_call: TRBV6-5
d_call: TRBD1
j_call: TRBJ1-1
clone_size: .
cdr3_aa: CASSGTGGRTEAFF
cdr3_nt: TGTGCCAGCAGCGGGACAGGGGGTCGGACTGAAGCTTTCTTT

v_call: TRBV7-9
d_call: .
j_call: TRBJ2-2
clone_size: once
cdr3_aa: CASSSILGTGELFF
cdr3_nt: TGTGCCAGCAGCTCCATACTAGGGACCGGGGAGCTGTTTTTT

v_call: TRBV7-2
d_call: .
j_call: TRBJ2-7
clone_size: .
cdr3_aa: CASSLTGIYEQYF
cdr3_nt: TGTGCCAGCAGCCTCACCGGGATCTACGAGCAGTACTTC

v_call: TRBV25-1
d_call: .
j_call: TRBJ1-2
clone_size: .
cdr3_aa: CASSALTRTAEGYTF
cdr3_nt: TGTGCCAGCAGTGCTCTTACCCGAACAGCCGAGGGCTACACCTTC

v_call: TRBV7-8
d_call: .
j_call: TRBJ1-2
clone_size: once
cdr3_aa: CASSLLMRGGNYGYTF
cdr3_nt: TGTGCCAGCAGCCTCCTCATGAGAGGGGGAAACTATGGCTACACCTTC

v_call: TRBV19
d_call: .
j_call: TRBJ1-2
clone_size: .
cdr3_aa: CANHPGRANYGYTF
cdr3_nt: TGTGCCAACCATCCGGGTAGAGCTAACTATGGCTACACCTTC

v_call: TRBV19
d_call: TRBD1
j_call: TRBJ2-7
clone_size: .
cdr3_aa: CASSERGPYEQYF
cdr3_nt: TGTGCCAGTAGTGAGAGGGGGCCGTACGAGCAGTACTTC

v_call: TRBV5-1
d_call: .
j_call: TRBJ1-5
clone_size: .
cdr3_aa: CASSLDTGQGQPQHF
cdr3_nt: TGCGCCAGCAGCTTGGATACAGGGCAGGGGCAGCCCCAGCATTTT

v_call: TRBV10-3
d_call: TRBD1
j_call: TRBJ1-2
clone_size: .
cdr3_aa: CAINRQGADLFGYTF
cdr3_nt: TGTGCCATCAATCGACAGGGGGCGGACCTGTTCGGCTACACCTTC

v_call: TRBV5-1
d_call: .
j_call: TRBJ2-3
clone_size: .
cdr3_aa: CASREGGLTDTQYF
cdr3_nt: TGCGCCAGCAGAGAGGGGGGGCTGACAGATACGCAGTATTTT

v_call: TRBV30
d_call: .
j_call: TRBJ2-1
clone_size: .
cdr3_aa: CAWSVHRYNEQFF
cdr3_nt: TGTGCCTGGAGTGTCCACCGGTACAATGAGCAGTTCTTC

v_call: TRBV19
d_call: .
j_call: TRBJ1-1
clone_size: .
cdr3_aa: CASSKPLGRAGNTEAFF
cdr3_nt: TGTGCCAGTAGTAAACCCCTTGGGAGGGCGGGGAACACTGAAGCTTTCTTT

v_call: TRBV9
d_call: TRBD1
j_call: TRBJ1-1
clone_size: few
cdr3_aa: CASSADREKAFF
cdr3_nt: TGTGCCAGCAGCGCCGACAGGGAAAAAGCTTTCTTT

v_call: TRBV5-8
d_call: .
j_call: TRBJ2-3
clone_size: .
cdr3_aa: CASSPVGSGRTQYF
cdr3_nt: TGTGCCAGCAGCCCCGTGGGTAGCGGCAGGACGCAGTATTTT

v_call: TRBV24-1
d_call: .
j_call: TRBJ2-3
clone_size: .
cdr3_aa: CATSDSTMHRGGGGDTQYF
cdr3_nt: TGTGCCACCAGTGACTCGACCATGCACAGGGGCGGAGGGGGGGATACGCAGTATTTT

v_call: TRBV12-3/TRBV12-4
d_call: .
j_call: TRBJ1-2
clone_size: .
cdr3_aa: CASSPTGLYGYTF
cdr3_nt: TGTGCCAGCAGCCCGACAGGACTCTATGGCTACACCTTC

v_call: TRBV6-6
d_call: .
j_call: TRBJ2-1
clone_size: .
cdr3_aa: CASSYQASEQFF
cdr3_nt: TGTGCCAGCAGTTATCAGGCAAGTGAGCAGTTCTTC

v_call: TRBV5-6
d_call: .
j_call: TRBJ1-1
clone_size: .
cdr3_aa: CASSQGGSGAFF
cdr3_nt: TGTGCCAGCAGCCAAGGGGGTTCGGGAGCTTTCTTT

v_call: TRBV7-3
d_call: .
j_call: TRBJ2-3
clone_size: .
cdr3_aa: CASSPRLGTDTQYF
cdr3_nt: TGTGCCAGCAGCCCCCGACTAGGCACAGATACGCAGTATTTT

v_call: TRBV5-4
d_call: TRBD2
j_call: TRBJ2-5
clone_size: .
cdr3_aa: CASSLGSFLAEETQYF
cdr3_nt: TGTGCCAGCAGCTTGGGTAGCTTTCTAGCGGAAGAGACCCAGTACTTC

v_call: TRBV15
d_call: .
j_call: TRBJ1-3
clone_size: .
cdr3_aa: CASRVSSGNTIYF
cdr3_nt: TGTGCCAGCCGTGTGTCAAGCGGAAACACCATATATTTT

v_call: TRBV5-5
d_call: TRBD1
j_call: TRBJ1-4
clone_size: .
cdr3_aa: CASSLGIHRGTEKLFF
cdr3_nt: TGTGCCAGCAGCTTGGGGATACACAGGGGTACTGAAAAACTGTTTTTT

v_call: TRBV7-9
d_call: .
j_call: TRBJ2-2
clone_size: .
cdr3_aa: CASSGHISNTGELFF
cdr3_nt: TGTGCCAGCAGCGGTCACATCTCGAACACCGGGGAGCTGTTTTTT

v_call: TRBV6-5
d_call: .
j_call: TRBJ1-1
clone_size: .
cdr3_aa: CASLTGPIWTEAFF
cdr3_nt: TGTGCCAGCCTCACAGGGCCGATATGGACTGAAGCTTTCTTT

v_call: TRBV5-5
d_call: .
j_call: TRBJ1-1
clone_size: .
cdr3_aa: CASSLVSDTEAFF
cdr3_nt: TGTGCCAGCAGCTTGGTATCTGACACTGAAGCTTTCTTT

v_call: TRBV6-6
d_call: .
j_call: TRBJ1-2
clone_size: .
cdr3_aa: CASRPGLQLLNYGYTF
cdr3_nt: TGTGCCAGCAGACCCGGACTGCAACTCCTGAACTATGGCTACACCTTC

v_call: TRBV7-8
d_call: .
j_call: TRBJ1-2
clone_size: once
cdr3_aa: CASSSQGLGDYGYTF
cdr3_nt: TGTGCCAGCAGCTCGCAGGGGTTGGGGGACTATGGCTACACCTTC

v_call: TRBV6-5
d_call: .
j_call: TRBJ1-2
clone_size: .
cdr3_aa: CASSSRRGAGGYTF
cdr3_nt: TGTGCCAGCAGTTCCCGGAGGGGCGCAGGAGGCTACACCTTC

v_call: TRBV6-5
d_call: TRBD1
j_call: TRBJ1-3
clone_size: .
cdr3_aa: CASKRAGTARNTIYF
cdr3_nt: TGTGCCAGCAAAAGAGCCGGGACAGCAAGAAACACCATATATTTT

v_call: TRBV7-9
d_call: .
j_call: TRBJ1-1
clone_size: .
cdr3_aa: CASSFVGPLAFF
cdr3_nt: TGTGCCAGCAGCTTTGTGGGGCCTCTCGCTTTCTTT

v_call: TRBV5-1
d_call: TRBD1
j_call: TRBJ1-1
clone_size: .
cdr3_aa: CASRFPRSGGVDEAFF
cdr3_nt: TGCGCCAGCAGATTCCCCCGGTCAGGGGGTGTCGATGAAGCTTTCTTT

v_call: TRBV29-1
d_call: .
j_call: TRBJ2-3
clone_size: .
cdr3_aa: CSVASGGADTQYF
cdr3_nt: TGCAGCGTTGCCTCGGGGGGCGCAGATACGCAGTATTTT

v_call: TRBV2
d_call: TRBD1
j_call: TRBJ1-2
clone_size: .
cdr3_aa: CASSWGQGVYGYTF
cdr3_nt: TGTGCCAGCAGTTGGGGACAGGGGGTCTATGGCTACACCTTC

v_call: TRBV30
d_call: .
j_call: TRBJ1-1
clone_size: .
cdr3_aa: CAWRRPPGGAFF
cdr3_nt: TGTGCCTGGAGGAGACCCCCGGGGGGAGCTTTCTTT

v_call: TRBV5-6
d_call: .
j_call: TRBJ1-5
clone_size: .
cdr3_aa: CASSEGSNQPQHF
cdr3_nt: TGTGCCAGCAGCGAGGGTAGCAATCAGCCCCAGCATTTT

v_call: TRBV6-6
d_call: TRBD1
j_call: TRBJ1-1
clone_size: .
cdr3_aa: CASSYAQGTSSTEAFF
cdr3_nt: TGTGCCAGCAGCTACGCACAGGGGACCTCGAGCACTGAAGCTTTCTTT

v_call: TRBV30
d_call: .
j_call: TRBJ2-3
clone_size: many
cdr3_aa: CAWRENQGWGTDTQYF
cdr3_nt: TGTGCCTGGAGGGAGAACCAGGGATGGGGCACAGATACGCAGTATTTT

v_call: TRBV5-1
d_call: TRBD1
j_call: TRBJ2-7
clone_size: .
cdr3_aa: CASSLNVGTGLHEQYF
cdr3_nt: TGCGCCAGCAGCTTGAATGTCGGGACAGGGCTACACGAGCAGTACTTC

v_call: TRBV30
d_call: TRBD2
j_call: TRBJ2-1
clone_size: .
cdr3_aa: CAWSGGGVNNEQFF
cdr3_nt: TGTGCCTGGAGTGGCGGGGGGGTCAACAATGAGCAGTTCTTC